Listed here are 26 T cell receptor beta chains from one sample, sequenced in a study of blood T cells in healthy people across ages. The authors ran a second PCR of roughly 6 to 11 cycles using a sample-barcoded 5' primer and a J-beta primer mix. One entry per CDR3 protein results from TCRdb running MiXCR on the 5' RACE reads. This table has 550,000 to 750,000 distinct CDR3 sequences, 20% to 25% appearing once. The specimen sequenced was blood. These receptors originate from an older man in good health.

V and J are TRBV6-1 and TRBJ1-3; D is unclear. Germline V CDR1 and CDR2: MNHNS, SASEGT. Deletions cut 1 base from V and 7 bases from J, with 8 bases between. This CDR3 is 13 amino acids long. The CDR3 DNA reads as TGTGCCAGCAGTGAAGGGCCCGGGAACACCATATATTTT. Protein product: CASSEGPGNTIYF.

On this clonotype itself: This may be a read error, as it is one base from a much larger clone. The CDR3 spells CASSQGRRTMDTQYF. DNA of the CDR3: TGCGCCAGCAGCCAAGGACGGCGCACTATGGATACGCAGTATTTT. The chain carries TRBV4-1 and TRBJ2-3; D is unresolved. From germline, CDR1 is MGHRA and CDR2 YSYEKL. The CDR3 extends over 15 amino acids. V lost 1 base to trimming and J lost 6 bases, with 14 bases between them.

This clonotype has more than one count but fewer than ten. The CDR3 DNA is TGTGCCAGCAGAGCGGGAGCGGACACCGGGGAGCTGTTTTTT. Residues: CASRAGADTGELFF. The chain couples TRBV7-9 to TRBJ2-2; TRBD2 aligns across 8 bases. Per germline, CDR1 SEHNR and CDR2 FQNEAQ (reference sequence). The CDR3 totals 14 residues. V trimming: 6 bases; J trimming: 3 bases; junction bases outside the gene matches: 3.

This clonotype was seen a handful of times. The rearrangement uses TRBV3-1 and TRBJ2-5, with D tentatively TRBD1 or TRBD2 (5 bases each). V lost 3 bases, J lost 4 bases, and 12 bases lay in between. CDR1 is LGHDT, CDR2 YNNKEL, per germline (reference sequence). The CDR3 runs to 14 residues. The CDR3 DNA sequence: TGTGCCAGCAGCCACTCAGGGACGCGAGAGACCCAGTACTTC. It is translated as CASSHSGTRETQYF.

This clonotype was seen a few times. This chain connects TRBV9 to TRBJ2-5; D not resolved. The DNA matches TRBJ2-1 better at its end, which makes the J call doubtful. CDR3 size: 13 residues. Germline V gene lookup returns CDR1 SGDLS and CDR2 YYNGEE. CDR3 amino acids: CASSVVSHNEQFF. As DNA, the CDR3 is TGTGCCAGCAGCGTAGTTAGCCACAATGAGCAGTTCTTC.

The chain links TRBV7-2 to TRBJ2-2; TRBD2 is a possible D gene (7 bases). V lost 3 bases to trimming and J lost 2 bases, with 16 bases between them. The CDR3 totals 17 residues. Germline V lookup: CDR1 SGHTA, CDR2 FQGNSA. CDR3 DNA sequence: TGTGCCAGCAGCTTGGGGGGGCCTTCCCGAAACACCGGGGAGCTGTTTTTT. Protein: CASSLGGPSRNTGELFF.

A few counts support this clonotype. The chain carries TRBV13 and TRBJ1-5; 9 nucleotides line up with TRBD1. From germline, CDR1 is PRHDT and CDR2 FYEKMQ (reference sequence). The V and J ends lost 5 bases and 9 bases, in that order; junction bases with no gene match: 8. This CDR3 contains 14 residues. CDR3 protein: CASSRGQGRGPQHF. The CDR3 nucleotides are TGTGCCAGCAGCCGTGGACAGGGGAGGGGGCCCCAGCATTTT.

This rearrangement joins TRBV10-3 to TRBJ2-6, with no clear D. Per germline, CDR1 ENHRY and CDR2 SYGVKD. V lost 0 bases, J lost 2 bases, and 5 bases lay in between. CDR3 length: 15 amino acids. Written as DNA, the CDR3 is TGTGCCATCAGTGAGTCTTCGCCTGGGGCCAACGTCCTGACTTTC. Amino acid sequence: CAISESSPGANVLTF.

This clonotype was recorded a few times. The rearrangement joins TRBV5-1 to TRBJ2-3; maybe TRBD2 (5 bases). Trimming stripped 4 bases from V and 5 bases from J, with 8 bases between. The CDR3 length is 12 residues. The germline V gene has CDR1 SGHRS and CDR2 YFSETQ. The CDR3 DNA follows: TGCGCCAGCAGCAAGACTAAAGATACGCAGTATTTT. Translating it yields CASSKTKDTQYF. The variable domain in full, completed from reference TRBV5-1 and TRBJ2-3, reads KAGVTQTPRYLIKTRGQQVTLSCSPISGHRSVSWYQQTPGQGLQFLFEYFSETQRNKGNFPGRFSGRQFSNSRSEMNVSTLELGDSALYLCASSKTKDTQYFGPGTRLTVL.

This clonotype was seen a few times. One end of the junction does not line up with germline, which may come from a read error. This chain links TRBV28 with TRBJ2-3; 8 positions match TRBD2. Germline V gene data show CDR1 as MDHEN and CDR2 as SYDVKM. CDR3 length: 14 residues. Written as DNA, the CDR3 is TGTACCAGTGCTAGCGGGCCTGGGACAGATACGCAGTATTTT. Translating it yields CTSASGPGTDTQYF.

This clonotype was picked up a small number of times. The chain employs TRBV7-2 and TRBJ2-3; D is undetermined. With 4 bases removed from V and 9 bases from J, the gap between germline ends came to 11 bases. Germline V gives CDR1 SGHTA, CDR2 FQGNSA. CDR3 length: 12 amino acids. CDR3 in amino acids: CASSSRTGTQYF. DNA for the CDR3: TGTGCCAGCAGCTCCAGGACGGGCACGCAGTATTTT.

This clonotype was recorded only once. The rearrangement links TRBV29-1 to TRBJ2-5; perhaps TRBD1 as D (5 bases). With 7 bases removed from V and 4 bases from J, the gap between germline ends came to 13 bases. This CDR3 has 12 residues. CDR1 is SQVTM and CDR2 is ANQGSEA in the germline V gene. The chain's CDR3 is CSASGAVETQYF. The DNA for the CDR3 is TGCAGCGCCTCTGGGGCAGTAGAGACCCAGTACTTC.

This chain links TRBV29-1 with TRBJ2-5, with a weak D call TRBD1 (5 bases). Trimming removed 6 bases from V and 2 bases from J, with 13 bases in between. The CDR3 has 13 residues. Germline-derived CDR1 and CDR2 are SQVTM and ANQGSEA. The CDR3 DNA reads TGCAGCGTCGAGACAGAAATACAAGAGACCCAGTACTTC. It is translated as CSVETEIQETQYF.

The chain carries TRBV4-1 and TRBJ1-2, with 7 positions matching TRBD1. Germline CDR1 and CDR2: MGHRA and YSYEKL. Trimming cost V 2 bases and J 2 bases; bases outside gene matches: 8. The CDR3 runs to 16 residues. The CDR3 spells CASSQPGRGPNYGYTF. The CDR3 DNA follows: TGCGCCAGCAGCCAACCCGGGAGGGGGCCAAACTATGGCTACACCTTC.

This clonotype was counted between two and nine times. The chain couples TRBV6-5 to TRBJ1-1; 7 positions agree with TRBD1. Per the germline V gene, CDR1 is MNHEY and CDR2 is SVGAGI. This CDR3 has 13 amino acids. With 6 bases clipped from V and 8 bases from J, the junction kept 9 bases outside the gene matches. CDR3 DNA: TGTGCCAGCAGCCGACAACAGGGGACCGAAGCTTTCTTT. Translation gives CASSRQQGTEAFF.

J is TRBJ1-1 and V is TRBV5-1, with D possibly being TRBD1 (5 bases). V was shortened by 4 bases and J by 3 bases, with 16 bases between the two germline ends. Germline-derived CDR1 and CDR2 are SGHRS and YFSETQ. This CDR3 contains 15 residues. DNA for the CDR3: TGCGCCAGCAGCCCAGAGGGGCGGTTTGACACTGAAGCTTTCTTT. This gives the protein CASSPEGRFDTEAFF.

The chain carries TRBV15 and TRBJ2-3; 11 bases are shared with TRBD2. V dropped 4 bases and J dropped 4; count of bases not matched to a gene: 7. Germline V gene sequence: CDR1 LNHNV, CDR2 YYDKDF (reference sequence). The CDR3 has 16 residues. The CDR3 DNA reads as TGTGCCACCAGCAACCGGCCACTAGCGGGAGCAGATACGCAGTATTTT. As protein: CATSNRPLAGADTQYF.

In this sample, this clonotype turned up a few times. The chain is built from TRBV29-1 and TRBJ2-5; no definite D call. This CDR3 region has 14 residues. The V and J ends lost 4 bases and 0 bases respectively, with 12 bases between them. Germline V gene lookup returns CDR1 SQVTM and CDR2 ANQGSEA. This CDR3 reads CSVVPSMYQETQYF. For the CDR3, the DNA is TGCAGCGTTGTTCCCAGTATGTACCAAGAGACCCAGTACTTC.

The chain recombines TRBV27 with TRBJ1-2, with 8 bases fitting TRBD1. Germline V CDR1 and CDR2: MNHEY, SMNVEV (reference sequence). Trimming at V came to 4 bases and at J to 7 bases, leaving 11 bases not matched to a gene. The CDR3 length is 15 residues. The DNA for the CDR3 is TGTGCCAGCAGTTACAGAAGCGGACAGGGCGGTGGCTACACCTTC. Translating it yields CASSYRSGQGGGYTF.

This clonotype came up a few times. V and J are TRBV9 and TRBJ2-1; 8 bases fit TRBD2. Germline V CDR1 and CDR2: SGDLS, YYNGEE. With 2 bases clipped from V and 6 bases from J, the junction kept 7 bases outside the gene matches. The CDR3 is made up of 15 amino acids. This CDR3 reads CASSVEAGRANEQFF. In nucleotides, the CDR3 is TGTGCCAGCAGCGTTGAGGCCGGGAGGGCCAATGAGCAGTTCTTC.

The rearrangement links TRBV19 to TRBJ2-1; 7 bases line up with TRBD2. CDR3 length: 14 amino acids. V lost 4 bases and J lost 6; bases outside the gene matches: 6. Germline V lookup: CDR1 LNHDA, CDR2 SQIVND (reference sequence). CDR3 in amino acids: CASSSGGRGNEQFF. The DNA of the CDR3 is TGTGCCAGTAGTAGCGGGGGTAGGGGCAATGAGCAGTTCTTC.

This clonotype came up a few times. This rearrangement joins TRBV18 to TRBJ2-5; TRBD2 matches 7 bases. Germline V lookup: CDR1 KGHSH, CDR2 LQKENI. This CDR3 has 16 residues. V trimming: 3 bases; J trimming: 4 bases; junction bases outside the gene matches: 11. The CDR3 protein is CASSPNSGTVTETQYF. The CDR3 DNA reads TGTGCCAGCTCACCCAACAGCGGGACGGTAACAGAGACCCAGTACTTC. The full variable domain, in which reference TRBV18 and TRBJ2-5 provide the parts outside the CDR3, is NAGVMQNPRHLVRRRGQEARLRCSPMKGHSHVYWYRQLPEEGLKFMVYLQKENIIDESGMPKERFSAEFPKEGPSILRIQQVVRGDSAAYFCASSPNSGTVTETQYFGPGTRLLVL.

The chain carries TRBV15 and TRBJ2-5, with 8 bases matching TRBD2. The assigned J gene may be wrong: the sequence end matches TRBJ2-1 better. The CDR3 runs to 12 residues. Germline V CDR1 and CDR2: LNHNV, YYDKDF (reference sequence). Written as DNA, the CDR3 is TGTGCCACCAGCGGGAGCGGGGGTGAGCAGTTCTTC. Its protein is CATSGSGGEQFF.

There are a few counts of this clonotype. In DNA form, the CDR3 reads TGCAGTGCAAAGGACAGGCGAGAGACCCAGTACTTC. Its protein is CSAKDRRETQYF. The V gene is TRBV20-1, the J gene TRBJ2-5; 7 nucleotides agree with TRBD1. The CDR3 spans 12 residues. From germline, CDR1 is DFQATT and CDR2 SNEGSKA (reference sequence). V was pared by 6 bases and J by 4 bases, with 5 bases of the junction left unmatched.

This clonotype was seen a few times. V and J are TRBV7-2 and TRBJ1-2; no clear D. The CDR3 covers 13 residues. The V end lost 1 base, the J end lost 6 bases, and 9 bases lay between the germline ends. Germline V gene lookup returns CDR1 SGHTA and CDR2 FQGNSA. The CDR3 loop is CASSLDQRDGYTF. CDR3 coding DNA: TGTGCCAGCAGCTTAGACCAAAGGGATGGCTACACCTTC.

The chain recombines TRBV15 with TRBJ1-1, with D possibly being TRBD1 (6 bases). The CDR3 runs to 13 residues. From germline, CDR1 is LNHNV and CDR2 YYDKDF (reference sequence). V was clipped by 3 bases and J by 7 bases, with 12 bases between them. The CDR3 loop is CATSSPRQVEAFF. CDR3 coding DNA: TGTGCCACCAGCAGCCCTCGACAGGTTGAAGCTTTCTTT.